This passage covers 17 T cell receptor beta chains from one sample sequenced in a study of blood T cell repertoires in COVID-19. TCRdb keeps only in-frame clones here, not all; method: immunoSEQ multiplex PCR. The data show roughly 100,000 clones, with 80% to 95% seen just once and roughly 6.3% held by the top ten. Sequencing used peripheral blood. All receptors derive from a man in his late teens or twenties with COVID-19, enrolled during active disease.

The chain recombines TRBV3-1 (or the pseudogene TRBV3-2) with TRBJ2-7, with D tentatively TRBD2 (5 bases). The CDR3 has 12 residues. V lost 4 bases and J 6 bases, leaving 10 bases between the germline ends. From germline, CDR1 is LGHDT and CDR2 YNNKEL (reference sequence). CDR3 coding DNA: TGTGCCAGCAGCCCGCGTGCGGGCGAGCAGTACTTC. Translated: CASSPRAGEQYF.

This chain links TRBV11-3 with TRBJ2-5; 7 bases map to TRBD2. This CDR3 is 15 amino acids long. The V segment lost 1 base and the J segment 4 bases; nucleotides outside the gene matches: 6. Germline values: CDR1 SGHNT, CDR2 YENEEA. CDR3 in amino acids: CASSLGQREGETQYF. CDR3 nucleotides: TGTGCCAGCAGCTTAGGCCAGCGGGAAGGAGAGACCCAGTACTTC.

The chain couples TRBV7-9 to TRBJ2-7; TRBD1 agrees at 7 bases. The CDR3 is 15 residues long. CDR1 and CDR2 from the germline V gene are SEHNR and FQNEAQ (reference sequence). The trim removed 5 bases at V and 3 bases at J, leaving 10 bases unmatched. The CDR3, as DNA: TGTGCCAGCAGCCCGCCGGACAGGCGCCTCTACGAGCAGTACTTC. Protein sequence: CASSPPDRRLYEQYF.

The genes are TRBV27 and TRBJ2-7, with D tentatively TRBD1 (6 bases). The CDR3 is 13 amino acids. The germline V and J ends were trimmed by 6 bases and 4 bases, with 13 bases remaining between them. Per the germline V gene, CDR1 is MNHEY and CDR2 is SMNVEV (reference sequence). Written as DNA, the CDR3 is TGTGCCAGCAGCCCCGGACAGCAATACGAGCAGTACTTC. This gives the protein CASSPGQQYEQYF.

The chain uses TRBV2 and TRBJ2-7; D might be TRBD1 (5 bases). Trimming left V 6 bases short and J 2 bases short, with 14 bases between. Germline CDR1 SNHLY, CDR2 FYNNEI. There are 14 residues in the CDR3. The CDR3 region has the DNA TGTGCCAGCAGGAATTCCGGACAACCCTACGAGCAGTACTTC. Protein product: CASRNSGQPYEQYF.

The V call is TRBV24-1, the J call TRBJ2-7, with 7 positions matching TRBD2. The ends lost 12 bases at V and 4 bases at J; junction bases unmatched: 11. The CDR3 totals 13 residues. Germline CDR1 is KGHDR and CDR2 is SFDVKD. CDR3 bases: TGTGCCGCTAGCGGCCCCAGGGATTACGAGCAGTACTTC. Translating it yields CAASGPRDYEQYF.

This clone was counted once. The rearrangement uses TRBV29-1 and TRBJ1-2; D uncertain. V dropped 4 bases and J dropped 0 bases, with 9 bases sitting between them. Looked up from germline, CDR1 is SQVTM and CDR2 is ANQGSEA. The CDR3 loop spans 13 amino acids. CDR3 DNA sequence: TGCAGCGTTGGGAGGCAACCTAACTATGGCTACACCTTC. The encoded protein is CSVGRQPNYGYTF.

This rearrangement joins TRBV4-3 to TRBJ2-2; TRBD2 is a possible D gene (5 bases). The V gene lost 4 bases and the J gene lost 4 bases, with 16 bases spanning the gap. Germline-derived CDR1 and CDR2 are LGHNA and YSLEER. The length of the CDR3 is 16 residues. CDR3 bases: TGCGCCAGCAGCCCCACTAGTTTCTCGGGCACCGGGGAGCTGTTTTTT. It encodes CASSPTSFSGTGELFF.

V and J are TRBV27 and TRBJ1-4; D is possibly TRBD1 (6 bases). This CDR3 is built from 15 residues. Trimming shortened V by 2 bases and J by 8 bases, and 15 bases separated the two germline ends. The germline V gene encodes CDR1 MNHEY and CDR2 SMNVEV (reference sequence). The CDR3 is CASSLMTGGREKLFF. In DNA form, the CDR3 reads TGTGCCAGCAGTTTAATGACAGGAGGTCGGGAAAAACTGTTTTTT.

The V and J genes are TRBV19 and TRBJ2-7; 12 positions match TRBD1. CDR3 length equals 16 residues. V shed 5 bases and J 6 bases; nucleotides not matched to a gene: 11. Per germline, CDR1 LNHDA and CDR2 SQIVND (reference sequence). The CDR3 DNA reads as TGTGCCAGTAGTCCTGAATTGGGGACAGGGGGCTCCGAGCAGTACTTC. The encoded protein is CASSPELGTGGSEQYF.

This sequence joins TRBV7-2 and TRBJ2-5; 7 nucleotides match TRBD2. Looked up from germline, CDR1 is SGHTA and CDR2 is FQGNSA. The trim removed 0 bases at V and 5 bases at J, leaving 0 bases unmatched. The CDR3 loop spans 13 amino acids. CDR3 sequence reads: CASSLAAGETQYF. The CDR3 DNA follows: TGTGCCAGCAGCTTAGCAGCGGGGGAGACCCAGTACTTC.

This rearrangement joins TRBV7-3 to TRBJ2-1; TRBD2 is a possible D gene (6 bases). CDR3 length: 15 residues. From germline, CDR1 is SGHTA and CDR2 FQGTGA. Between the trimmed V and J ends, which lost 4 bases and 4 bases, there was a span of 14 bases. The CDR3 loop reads CASSSSGTAYNEQFF. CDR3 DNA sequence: TGTGCCAGCAGCTCGTCCGGGACTGCTTACAATGAGCAGTTCTTC.

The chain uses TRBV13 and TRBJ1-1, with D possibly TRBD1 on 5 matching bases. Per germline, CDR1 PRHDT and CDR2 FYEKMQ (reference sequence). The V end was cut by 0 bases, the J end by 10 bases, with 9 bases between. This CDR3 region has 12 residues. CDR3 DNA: TGTGCCAGCAGCTTAGGTAGGGGTGTAGCTTTCTTT. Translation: CASSLGRGVAFF.

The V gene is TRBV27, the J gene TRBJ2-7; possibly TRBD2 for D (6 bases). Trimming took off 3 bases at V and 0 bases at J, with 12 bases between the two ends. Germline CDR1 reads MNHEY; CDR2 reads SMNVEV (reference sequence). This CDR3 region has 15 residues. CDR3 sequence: CASSLIAASSYEQYF. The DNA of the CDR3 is TGTGCCAGCAGTTTGATAGCGGCAAGCTCCTACGAGCAGTACTTC.

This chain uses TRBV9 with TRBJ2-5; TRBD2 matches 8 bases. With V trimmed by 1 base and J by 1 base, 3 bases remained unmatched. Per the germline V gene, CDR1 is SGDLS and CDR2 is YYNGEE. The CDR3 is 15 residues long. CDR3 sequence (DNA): TGTGCCAGCAGCGTAACAGGGACTAGCCAAGAGACCCAGTACTTC. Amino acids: CASSVTGTSQETQYF.

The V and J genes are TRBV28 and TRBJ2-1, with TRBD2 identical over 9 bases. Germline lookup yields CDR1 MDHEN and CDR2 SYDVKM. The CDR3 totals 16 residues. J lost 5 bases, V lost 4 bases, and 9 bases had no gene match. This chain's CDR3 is CASSSPRAGGNNEQFF. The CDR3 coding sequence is TGTGCCAGCAGTTCCCCCCGGGCGGGAGGGAACAATGAGCAGTTCTTC.

CDR3 region: CASSRLAGRETQYF. CDR3 nucleotides: TGTGCCAGCAGTCGACTAGCGGGGAGGGAGACCCAGTACTTC. V usage is TRBV6-2 or TRBV6-3 and J usage is TRBJ2-5; TRBD2 agrees at 11 bases. Trimming at V came to 5 bases and at J to 5 bases, leaving 4 bases not matched to a gene. Germline V CDR1 and CDR2: MNHEY, SVGEGT. The CDR3 runs 14 residues.